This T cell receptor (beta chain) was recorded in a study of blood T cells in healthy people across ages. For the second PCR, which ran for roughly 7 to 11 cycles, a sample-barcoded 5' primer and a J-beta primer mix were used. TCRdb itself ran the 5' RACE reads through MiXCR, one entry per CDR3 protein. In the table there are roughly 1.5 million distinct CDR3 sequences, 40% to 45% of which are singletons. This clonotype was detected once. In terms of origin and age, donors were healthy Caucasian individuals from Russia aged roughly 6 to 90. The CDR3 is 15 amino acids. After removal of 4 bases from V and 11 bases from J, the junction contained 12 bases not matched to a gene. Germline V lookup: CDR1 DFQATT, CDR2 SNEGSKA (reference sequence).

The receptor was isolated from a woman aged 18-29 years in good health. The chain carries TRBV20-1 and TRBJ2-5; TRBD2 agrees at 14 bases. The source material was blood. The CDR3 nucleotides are TGCAGTGCTACGCTCGGGACTAGCGGGGGCCTAGCTCAGTACTTC. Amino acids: CSATLGTSGGLAQYF.